This T cell receptor (beta chain) appears in the sequencing data of a study of graft-versus-host responses after intestinal transplantation. After removal of 5 bases from V and 4 bases from J, the junction contained 4 bases not matched to a gene. This CDR3 comprises 14 residues. The germline CDR1 and CDR2 sequences are SGHVS and FNYEAQ. Assay used: immunoSEQ multiplex PCR; TCRdb lists only in-frame clones, some missing. The repertoire holds tens of thousands of clones, with about 92% as singletons. With regard to this clone: What it binds is unknown.

The material sequenced was unstimulated CD8+ T cells sorted from spleen or lymph node cells, taken before intestinal transplant. The sequence was collected from a human donor who received an intestinal transplant. The chain has TRBV7-6 and TRBJ2-7; 11 nucleotides line up with TRBD1. The DNA for the CDR3 is TGTGCCAGCAGCAGAGGACAGGGGGCGTACGAGCAGTACTTC. It specifies CASSRGQGAYEQYF. The whole variable domain, filled in from reference TRBV7-6 and TRBJ2-7, reads GAGVSQSPRYKVTKRGQDVALRCDPISGHVSLYWYRQALGQGPEFLTYFNYEAQQDKSGLPNDRFSAERPEGSISTLTIQRTEQRDSAMYRCASSRGQGAYEQYFGPGTRLTVT.